This TCR beta chain originates from a study of beta chain features in type 1 diabetes. Study-wide findings and caveats: Still unanswered here is whether HLA type influences TCRB rearrangement.

Sequenced material consisted of expressed TCRB transcripts (all of the isolated RNA was reverse transcribed). The method was immunoSEQ multiplex PCR; TCRdb's version includes in-frame clones alone and lacks a portion of them. The profile shows hundreds of thousands of clones, roughly 15% of them singletons. CD4+ naive, central memory, regulatory and stem cell-like memory subsets were isolated by sorting on CD45RO/CCR7/CD25/CD127/CD95/CD27. Without exception, sorted populations had purity beyond 95%. As regards this clone: Its antigen is unknown.

The length of the CDR3 is 15 residues. The germline V gene has CDR1 MNHEY and CDR2 SMNVEV (reference sequence). The sample taken for sequencing was naive CD4+ T cells from blood. This TCR was recovered from a woman aged 18 to 35 in good health. The rearrangement joins TRBV27 to TRBJ2-5; 7 bases align to TRBD1. The DNA end lines up better with TRBJ2-7; the J call may be wrong. The CDR3 DNA is TGTGCCAGCAGTAGAAATGGCGCAGGGGGCTACGAGCAGTACTTC. This codes for CASSRNGAGGYEQYF.